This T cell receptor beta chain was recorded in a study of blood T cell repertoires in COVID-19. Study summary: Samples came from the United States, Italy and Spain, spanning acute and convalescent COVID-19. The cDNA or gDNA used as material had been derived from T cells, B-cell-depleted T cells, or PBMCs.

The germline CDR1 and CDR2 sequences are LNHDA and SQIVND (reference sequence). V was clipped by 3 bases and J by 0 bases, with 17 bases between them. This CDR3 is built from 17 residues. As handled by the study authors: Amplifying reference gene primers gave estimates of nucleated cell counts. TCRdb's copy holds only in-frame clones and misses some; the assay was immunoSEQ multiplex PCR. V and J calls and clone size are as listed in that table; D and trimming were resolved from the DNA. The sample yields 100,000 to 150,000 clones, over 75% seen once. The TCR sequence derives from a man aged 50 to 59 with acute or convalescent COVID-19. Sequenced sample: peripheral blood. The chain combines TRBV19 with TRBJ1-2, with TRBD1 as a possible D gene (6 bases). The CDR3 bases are TGTGCCAGTAGTATTGGTGGGACACGCCCGTCTAACTATGGCTACACCTTC. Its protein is CASSIGGTRPSNYGYTF.